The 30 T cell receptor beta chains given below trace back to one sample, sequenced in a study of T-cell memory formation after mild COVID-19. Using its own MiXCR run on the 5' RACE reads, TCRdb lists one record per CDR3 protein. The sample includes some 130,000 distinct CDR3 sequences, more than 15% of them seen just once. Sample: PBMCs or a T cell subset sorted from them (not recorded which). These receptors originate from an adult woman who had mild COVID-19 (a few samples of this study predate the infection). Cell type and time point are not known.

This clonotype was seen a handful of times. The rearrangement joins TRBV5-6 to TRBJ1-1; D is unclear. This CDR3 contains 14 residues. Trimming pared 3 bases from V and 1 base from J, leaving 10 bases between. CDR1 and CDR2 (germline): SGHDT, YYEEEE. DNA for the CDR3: TGTGCCAGCAGCTGCAAGGGAGGGAACACTGAAGCTTTCTTT. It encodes CASSCKGGNTEAFF.

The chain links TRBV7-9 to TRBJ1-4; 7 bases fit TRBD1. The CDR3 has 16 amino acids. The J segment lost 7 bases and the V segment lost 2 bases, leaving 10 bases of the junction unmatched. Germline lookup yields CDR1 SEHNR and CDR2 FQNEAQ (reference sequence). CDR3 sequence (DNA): TGTGCCAGCAGCTTAAAGTCGACAGGGTTATTTGAAAAACTGTTTTTT. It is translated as CASSLKSTGLFEKLFF.

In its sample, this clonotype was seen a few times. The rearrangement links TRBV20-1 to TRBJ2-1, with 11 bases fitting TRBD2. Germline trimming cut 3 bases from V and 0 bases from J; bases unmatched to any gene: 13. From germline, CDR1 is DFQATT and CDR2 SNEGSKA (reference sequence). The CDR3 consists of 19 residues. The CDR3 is CSARGIGLAGGSSYNEQFF. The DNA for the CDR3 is TGCAGTGCTAGGGGCATAGGGCTAGCGGGGGGCAGCTCCTACAATGAGCAGTTCTTC.

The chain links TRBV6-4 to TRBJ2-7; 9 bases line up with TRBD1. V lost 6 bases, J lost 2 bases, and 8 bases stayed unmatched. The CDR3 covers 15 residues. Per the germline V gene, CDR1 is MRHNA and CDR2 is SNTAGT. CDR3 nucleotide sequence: TGTGCCAGCAGAGTTTACAGGGGGCGTCCCTACGAGCAGTACTTC. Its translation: CASRVYRGRPYEQYF.

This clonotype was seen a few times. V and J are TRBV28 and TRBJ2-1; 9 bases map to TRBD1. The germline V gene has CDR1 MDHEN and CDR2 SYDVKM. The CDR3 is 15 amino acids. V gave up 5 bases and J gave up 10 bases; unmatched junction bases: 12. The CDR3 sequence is CASSSDRDRDLEQFF. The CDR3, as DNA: TGTGCCAGCAGTAGCGACCGGGACAGGGATCTCGAGCAGTTCTTC.

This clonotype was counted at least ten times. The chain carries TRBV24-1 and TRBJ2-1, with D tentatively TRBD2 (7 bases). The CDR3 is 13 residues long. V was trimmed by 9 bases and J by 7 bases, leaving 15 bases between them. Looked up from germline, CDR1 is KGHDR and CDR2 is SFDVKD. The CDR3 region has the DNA TGTGCCACCCGTCGGGGGGCGGGAAATGAGCAGTTCTTC. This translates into CATRRGAGNEQFF.

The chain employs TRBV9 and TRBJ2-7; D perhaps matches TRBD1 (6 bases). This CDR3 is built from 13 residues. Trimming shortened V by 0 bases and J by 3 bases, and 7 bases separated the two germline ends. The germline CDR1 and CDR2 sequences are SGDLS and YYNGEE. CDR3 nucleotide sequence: TGTGCCAGCAGCGTAGGGGACAACTACGAGCAGTACTTC. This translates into CASSVGDNYEQYF. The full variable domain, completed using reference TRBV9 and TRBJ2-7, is DSGVTQTPKHLITATGQRVTLRCSPRSGDLSVYWYQQSLDQGLQFLIQYYNGEERAKGNILERFSAQQFPDLHSELNLSSLELGDSALYFCASSVGDNYEQYFGPGTRLTVT.

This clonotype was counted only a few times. DNA for the CDR3: TGTGCCAGCAGTTTAGGAGGACTAGCGGGGGGGCGGAAGACCCAGTACTTC. Protein: CASSLGGLAGGRKTQYF. The chain carries TRBV12-3 or TRBV12-4 and TRBJ2-5; TRBD2 matches 15 bases. Unmatched junction bases numbered 6, after V lost 1 base and J lost 6 bases. This CDR3 is 17 amino acids long.

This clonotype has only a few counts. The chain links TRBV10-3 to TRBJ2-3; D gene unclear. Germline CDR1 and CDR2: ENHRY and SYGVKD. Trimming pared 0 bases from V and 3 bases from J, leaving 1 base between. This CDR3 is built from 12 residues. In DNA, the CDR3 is TGTGCCATCAGTGAGTCGACAGATACGCAGTATTTT. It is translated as CAISESTDTQYF.

The CDR3 DNA reads TGTGCCAGCAGTTTGACAGGCCTAAGGTACTTC. Protein: CASSLTGLRYF. The chain links TRBV28 to TRBJ2-7; D might be TRBD1 (6 bases). The CDR3 contains 11 residues. Germline V lookup: CDR1 MDHEN, CDR2 SYDVKM. V was trimmed by 3 bases and J by 12 bases, leaving 12 bases between them.

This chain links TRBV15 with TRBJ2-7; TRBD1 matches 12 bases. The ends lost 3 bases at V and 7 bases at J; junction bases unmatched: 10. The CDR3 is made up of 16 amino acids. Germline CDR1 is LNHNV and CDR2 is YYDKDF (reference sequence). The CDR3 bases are TGTGCCACCAGCAGCGGAATCCGGGACAGGGGGCATGAGCAGTACTTC. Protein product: CATSSGIRDRGHEQYF.

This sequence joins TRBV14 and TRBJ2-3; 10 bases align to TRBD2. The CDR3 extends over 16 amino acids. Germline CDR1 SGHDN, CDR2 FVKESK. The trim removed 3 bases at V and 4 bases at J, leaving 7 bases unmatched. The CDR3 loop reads CASSHPSGGGADTQYF. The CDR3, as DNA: TGTGCCAGCAGCCATCCTAGCGGGGGAGGGGCAGATACGCAGTATTTT.

The CDR3 nucleotides read TGTGCCAGCAGCCCCGGGACAGGGATCAATCAGCCCCAGCATTTT. Residues: CASSPGTGINQPQHF. This sequence joins TRBV6-5 and TRBJ1-5; 9 nucleotides align to TRBD1. From germline, CDR1 is MNHEY and CDR2 SVGAGI. V dropped 6 bases and J dropped 3; count of bases not matched to a gene: 6. The length of the CDR3 is 15 residues.

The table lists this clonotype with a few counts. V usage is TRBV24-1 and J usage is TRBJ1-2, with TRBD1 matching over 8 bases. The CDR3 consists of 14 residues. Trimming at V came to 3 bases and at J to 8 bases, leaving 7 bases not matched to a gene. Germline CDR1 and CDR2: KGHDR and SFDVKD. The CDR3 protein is CATSDPGTGIGYTF. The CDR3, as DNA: TGTGCCACCAGTGATCCCGGGACAGGAATCGGCTACACCTTC.

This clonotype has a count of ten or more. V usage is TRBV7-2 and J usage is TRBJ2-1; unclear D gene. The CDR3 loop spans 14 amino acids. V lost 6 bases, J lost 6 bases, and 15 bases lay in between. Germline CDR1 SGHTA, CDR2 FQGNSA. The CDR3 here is CASSQTRSSNEQFF. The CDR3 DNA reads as TGTGCCAGCAGTCAAACACGGTCTAGCAATGAGCAGTTCTTC.

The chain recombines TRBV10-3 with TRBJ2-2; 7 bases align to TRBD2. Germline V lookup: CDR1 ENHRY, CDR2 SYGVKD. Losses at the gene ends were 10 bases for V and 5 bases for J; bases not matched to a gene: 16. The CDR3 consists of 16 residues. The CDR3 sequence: CATRPAAGEYTGELFF. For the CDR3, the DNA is TGTGCCACCCGACCCGCGGCGGGAGAATATACCGGGGAGCTGTTTTTT.

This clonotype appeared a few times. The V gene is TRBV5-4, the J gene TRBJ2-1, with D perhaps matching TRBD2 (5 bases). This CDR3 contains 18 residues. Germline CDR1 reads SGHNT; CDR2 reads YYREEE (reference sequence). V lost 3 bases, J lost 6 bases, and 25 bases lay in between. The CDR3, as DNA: TGTGCCAGCAGCTATGAACTAGTCGCCCCAGTCGCCCCCAATGAGCAGTTCTTC. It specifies CASSYELVAPVAPNEQFF.

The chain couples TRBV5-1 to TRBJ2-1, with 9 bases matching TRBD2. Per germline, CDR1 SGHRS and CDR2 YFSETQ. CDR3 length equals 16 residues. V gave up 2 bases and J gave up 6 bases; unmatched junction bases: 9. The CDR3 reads CASSFGLAGGPNEQFF. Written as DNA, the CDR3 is TGCGCCAGCAGCTTTGGTTTGGCGGGGGGGCCCAATGAGCAGTTCTTC.

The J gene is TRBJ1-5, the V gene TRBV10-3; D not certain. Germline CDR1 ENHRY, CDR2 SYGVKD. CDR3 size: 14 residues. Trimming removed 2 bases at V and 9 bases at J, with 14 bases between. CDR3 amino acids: CAISELGPVSPQHF. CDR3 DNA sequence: TGTGCCATCAGTGAGCTAGGCCCAGTTTCGCCCCAGCATTTT.

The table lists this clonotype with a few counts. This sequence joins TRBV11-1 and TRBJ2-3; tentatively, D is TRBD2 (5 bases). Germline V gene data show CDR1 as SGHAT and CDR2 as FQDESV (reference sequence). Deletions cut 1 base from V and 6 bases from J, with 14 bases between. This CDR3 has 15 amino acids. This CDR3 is CASSLVVARRDTQYF. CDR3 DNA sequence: TGTGCCAGCAGCTTAGTGGTAGCCCGGAGGGATACGCAGTATTTT. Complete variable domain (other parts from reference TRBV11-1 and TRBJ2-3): EAEVAQSPRYKITEKSQAVAFWCDPISGHATLYWYRQILGQGPELLVQFQDESVVDDSQLPKDRFSAERLKGVDSTLKIQPAELGDSAMYLCASSLVVARRDTQYFGPGTRLTVL.

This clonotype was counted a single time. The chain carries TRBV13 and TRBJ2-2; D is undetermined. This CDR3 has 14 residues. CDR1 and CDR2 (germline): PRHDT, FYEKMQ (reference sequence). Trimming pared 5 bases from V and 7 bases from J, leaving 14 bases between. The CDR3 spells CASSKYVRGGELFF. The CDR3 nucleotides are TGTGCCAGCAGCAAATATGTCCGAGGCGGGGAGCTGTTTTTT.

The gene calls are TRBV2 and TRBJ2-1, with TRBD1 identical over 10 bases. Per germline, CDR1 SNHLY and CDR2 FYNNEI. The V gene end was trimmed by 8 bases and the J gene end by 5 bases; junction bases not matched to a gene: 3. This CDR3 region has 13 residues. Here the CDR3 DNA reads TGTGCCAGCGGACAGGGGGTGAACAATGAGCAGTTCTTC. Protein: CASGQGVNNEQFF.

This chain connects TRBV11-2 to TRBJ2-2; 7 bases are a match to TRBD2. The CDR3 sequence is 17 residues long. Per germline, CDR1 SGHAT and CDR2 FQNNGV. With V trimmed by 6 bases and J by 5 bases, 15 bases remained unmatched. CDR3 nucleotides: TGTGCCAGCAGACGACCGGGTGGGGGAGGGTTTACCGGGGAGCTGTTTTTT. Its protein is CASRRPGGGGFTGELFF.

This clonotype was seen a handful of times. The CDR3 spells CASSPTNTDTQYF. The CDR3, as DNA: TGTGCCAGCAGTCCTACAAACACAGATACGCAGTATTTT. The rearrangement joins TRBV14 to TRBJ2-3, with D hard to call. This CDR3 region has 13 residues. Trimming left V 6 bases short and J 2 bases short, with 9 bases between. Germline CDR1 and CDR2: SGHDN and FVKESK.

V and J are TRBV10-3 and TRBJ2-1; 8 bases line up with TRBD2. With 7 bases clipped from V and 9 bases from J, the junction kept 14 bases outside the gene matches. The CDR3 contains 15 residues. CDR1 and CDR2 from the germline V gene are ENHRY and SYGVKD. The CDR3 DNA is TGTGCCATCAACCCGGGACTAGGGGCTGTCGGTGAGCAGTTCTTC. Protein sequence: CAINPGLGAVGEQFF.

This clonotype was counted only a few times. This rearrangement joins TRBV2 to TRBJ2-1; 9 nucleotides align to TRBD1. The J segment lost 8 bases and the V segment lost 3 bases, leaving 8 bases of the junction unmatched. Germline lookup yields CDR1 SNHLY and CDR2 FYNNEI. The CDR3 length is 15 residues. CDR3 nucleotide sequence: TGTGCCAGCAGTGACAGAGGACAGGGGTATGATGAGCAGTTCTTC. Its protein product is CASSDRGQGYDEQFF.

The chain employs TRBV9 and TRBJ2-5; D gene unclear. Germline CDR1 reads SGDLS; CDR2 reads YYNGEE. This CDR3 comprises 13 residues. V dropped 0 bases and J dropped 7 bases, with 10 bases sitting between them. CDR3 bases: TGTGCCAGCAGCGTAGAAGCCAGTGGGACCCAGTACTTC. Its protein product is CASSVEASGTQYF.

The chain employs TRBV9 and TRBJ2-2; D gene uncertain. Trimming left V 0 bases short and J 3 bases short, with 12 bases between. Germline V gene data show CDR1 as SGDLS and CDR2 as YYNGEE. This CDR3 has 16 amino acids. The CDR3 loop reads CASSVAAGPDTGELFF. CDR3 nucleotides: TGTGCCAGCAGCGTAGCGGCAGGCCCCGACACCGGGGAGCTGTTTTTT.

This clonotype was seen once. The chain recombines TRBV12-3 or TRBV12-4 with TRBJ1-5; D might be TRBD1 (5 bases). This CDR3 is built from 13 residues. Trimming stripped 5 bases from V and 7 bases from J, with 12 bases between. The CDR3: CASSRRRDQPQHF. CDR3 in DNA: TGTGCCAGCAGTCGACGACGGGACCAGCCCCAGCATTTT.

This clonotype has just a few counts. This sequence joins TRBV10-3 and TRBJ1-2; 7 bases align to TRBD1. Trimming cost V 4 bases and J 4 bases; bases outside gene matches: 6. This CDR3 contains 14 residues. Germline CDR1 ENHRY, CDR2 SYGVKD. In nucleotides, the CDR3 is TGTGCCATCAGTGCAACAGGGGATACCTATGGCTACACCTTC. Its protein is CAISATGDTYGYTF.